What follows describes a single T cell receptor beta chain. Its antigen specificity is not known. One base away there is no much larger clone; base qualities are not given. At one collaborating source in Seattle, patients were enrolled during active infection and were followed longitudinally through the course of disease. Whole blood was collected in K2EDTA tubes by collaborating institutions according to the institutions' own protocols. Collaborator samples were shipped for TCRbeta analysis as frozen whole blood, isolated PBMCs, or DNA extracted from either sample type. CDR1 SGHDN and CDR2 FVKESK were looked up in the germline V gene. Counted from cysteine to phenylalanine, this CDR3 has 14 amino acids. Only the CDR3 DNA is retained, 42 bases long and in frame from the first base. V is shortened by 6 bases, J by 7 bases, and the region joining them spans 18 bases. This entry comes from a study of blood T cell repertoires in COVID-19 (dated by TCRdb to 2019 to 2021). Regarding the complete study: Collaborator samples came from the United States, Italy and Spain and covered acute and convalescent phases of COVID-19. The prospective study material was composed of cDNA or gDNA derived from T cells, B-cell-depleted T cells, or PBMCs. Subjects who had been exposed to COVID-19, were actively infected with it, or had recovered from it provided the deeply sampled blood TCRbeta repertoires that made up the dataset. The repertoires were released in a freely available public database meant as a resource for research on the immune response to SARS-CoV-2. Samples came from the ongoing ImmuneRACE study (first 160 participants) plus 1,254 subjects from 6 global collaborators. A de-identified subject ID, COVID-19 status, age in years and sex were almost always included in the sample metadata. Where available, HLA class I and class II types were obtained from metadata supplied by the sample provider rather than from assay-based typing. Study-wide conclusions, independent of this receptor: How much clinical and demographic metadata was included differed by source and by participant, and the metadata was provided uncurated.

TCRbeta CDR3 regions were amplified from genomic DNA using the immunoSEQ Assay, a bias-controlled multiplex PCR. Per the source publication's procedure: Within the assay, amplification of reference gene primers was used to estimate how many nucleated cells each sample contained. To quantify the absolute abundance of each unique TCRbeta CDR3 rearrangement, sequence reads were collapsed and filtered. For each sample, productive Simpson clonality was calculated as the square root of Simpson's diversity index over productive rearrangements. The immuneACCESS repertoire file appears here via TCRdb, limited to in-frame rearrangements. These files lack a portion of the clones; in checked studies, under half of the deficit traces to unresolved V genes, and the cause of the others is not known. D and trimming come from the DNA, and the V and J calls and clone size come from that table. Here the sample has hundreds of thousands of clones; over 85% occur a single time. Over 1.5% of the sample goes to the ten largest clones.

The chain couples TRBV14 to TRBJ2-5; perhaps TRBD2 is the D gene, with 6 bases matching. The sequencing sample was made of peripheral blood. The sequence was obtained from a woman aged 30 to 39 with COVID-19, enrolled during active disease. CDR3 loop: CASSPFQGLGTQYF. The DNA is as follows: TGTGCCAGCAGTCCCTTTCAGGGACTGGGGACCCAGTACTTC.